This T cell receptor (beta chain) was profiled in a study of shared clonotypes between healthy human individuals. Study outcomes and limitations: Exclusively blood specimens were collected; tissue repertoires likely differ.

HIV-negative, healthy adults without recent acute infections or vaccinations were the donors. CDR1 is KGHSH, CDR2 LQKENI, per germline. Trimming left V 3 bases short and J 3 bases short, with 14 bases between. This CDR3 is 15 amino acids long. In replicate PCRs of unsorted PBMC, 250 to 350 ng DNA, around 30,000 T cell genomes, was used. Spread over ten immunoSEQ deep assay plates, unsorted PBMC DNA underwent sequencing. The protocol was immunoSEQ multiplex PCR, while the TCRdb copy is restricted to in-frame clones and leaves out a portion. The table records fewer than 650,000 clones, around 77% of them present only once. Notes on this clone: Its antigen remains unidentified.

The material sequenced was PBMCs. The origin of this receptor is a woman between 40 and 55 years old in good health. Some clones in this sample may be carry-over from other donors' samples. This rearrangement joins TRBV18 to TRBJ1-1; D not certain. This chain's CDR3 is CASSPLGLSDTEAFF. CDR3 nucleotides: TGTGCCAGCTCACCGCTTGGGTTATCAGACACTGAAGCTTTCTTT.